This TCR beta chain was obtained from a study of vaccination and CD4 T cells after COVID-19. Overall study: Median time from second vaccine dose to sampling was approximately 74 days (14 to 241). General study findings and limits: Spike mono-reactivity applied to 304 of 307 vaccine-specific clones detected in convalescent patients.

The V gene's germline CDR1 is LNHNV and CDR2 YYDKDF (reference sequence). The CDR3 consists of 16 residues. Unmatched junction bases numbered 11, after V lost 5 bases and J lost 4 bases. Treatment in this sample: approximately 9-day PBMC culture with coronavirus spike peptide pools or control peptides (ViraFEST assay). Note on this clonotype: Its antigen remains unknown.

With the Oncomine TCR Beta short-read assay, DNA from cultured CD4+ T cells was sequenced. Via MiXCR, TCRdb re-called the PCR reads, giving one row per CDR3 protein. The sample comprises about 14,000 distinct CDR3 sequences, about 47% of which are singletons, and 7.5% to 9% rests with the top ten. The chain recombines TRBV15 with TRBJ2-3; 8 bases are shared with TRBD2. The TCR was taken from a human donor who had recovered from COVID-19. Sequencing used CD4+ T cells from blood, cultured in vitro. The CDR3 is CATSRTAGVGPDTQYF. The CDR3 nucleotides are TGTGCCACCAGCCGAACAGCGGGAGTTGGCCCAGATACGCAGTATTTT. Using reference TRBV15 and TRBJ2-3 for the parts outside the CDR3, the full variable domain is DAMVIQNPRYQVTQFGKPVTLSCSQTLNHNVMYWYQQKSSQAPKLLFHYYDKDFNNEADTPDNFQSRRPNTSFCFLDIRSPGLGDTAMYLCATSRTAGVGPDTQYFGPGTRLTVL.